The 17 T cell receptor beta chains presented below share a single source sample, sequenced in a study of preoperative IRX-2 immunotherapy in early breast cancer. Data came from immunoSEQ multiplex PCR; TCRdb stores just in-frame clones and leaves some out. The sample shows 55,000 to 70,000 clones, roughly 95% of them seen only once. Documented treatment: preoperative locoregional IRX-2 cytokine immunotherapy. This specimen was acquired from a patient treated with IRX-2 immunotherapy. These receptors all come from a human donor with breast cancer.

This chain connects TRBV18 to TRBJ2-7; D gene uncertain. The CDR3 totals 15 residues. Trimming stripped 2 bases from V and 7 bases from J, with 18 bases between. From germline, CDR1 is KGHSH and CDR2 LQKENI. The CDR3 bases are TGTGCCAGCTCACCAAGTTTAGTCCCGTCGGTGGAGCAGTACTTC. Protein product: CASSPSLVPSVEQYF.

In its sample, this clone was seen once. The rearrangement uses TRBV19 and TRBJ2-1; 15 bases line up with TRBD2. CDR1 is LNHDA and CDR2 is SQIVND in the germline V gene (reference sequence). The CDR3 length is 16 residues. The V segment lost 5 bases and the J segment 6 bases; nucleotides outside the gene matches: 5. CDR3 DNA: TGTGCCAGTAGTCCGCGGACTAGCGGGGGGGGCAATGAGCAGTTCTTC. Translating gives CASSPRTSGGGNEQFF.

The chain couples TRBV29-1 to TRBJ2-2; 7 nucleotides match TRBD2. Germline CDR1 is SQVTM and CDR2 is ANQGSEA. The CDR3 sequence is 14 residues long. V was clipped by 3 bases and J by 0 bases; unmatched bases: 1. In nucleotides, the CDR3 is TGCAGCGTTGATGCGGGGGCGAACACCGGGGAGCTGTTTTTT. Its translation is CSVDAGANTGELFF.

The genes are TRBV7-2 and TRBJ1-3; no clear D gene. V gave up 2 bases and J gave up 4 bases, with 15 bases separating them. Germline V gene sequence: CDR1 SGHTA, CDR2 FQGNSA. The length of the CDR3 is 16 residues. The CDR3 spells CASSLFSGPAGNTIYF. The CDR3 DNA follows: TGTGCCAGCAGCTTATTTTCAGGCCCAGCCGGAAACACCATATATTTT. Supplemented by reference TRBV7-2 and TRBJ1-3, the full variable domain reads GAGVSQSPSNKVTEKGKDVELRCDPISGHTALYWYRQSLGQGLEFLIYFQGNSAPDKSGLPSDRFSAERTGGSVSTLTIQRTQQEDSAVYLCASSLFSGPAGNTIYFGEGSWLTVV.

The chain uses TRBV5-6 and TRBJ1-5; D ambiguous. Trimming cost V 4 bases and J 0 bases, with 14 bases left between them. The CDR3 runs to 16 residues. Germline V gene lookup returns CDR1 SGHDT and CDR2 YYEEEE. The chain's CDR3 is CASSHWTGYSNQPQHF. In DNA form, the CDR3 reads TGTGCCAGCAGCCACTGGACCGGTTATAGCAATCAGCCCCAGCATTTT.

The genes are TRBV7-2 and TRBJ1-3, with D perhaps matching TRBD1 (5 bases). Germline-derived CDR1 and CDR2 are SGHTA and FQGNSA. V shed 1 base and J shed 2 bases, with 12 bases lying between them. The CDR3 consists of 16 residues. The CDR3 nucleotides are TGTGCCAGCAGCTTAGTAGGGACGTCGACTGGAAACACCATATATTTT. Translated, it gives CASSLVGTSTGNTIYF.

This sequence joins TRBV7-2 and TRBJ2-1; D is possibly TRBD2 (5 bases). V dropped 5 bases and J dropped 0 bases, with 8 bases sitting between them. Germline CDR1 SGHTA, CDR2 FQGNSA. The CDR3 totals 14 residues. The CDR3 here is CASSGGGSYNEQFF. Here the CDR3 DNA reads TGTGCCAGCAGCGGCGGAGGCTCCTACAATGAGCAGTTCTTC.

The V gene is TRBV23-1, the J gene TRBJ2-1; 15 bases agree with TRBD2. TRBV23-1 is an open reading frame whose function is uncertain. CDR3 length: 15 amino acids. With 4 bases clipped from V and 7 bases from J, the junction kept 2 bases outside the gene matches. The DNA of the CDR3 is TGCGCCAGCAGTCTCGGACTAGCGGGGGGGAATGAGCAGTTCTTC. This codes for CASSLGLAGGNEQFF.

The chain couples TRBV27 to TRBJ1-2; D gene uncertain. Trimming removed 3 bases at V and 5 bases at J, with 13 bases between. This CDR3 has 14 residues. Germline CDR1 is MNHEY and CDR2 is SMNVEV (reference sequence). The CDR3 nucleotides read TGTGCCAGCAGTTTCAGACCGGCGGTGTATGGCTACACCTTC. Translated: CASSFRPAVYGYTF.

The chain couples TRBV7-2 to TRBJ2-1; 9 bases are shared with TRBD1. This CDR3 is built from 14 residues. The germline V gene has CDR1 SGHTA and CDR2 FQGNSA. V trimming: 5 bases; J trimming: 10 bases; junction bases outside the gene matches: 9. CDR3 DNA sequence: TGTGCCAGCAGCCGCGGACAGGGGTCATGGGAGCAGTTCTTC. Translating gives CASSRGQGSWEQFF.

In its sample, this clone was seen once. Written as DNA, the CDR3 is TGTGCCAGCAGTTCGGACGGCCCCAATTCACCCCTCCACTTT. Its protein is CASSSDGPNSPLHF. The rearrangement joins TRBV6-1 to TRBJ1-6, with unresolved D. CDR1 is MNHNS and CDR2 is SASEGT in the germline V gene. V lost 5 bases to trimming and J lost 7 bases, with 12 bases between them. This CDR3 has 14 residues.

CDR3 nucleotide sequence: TGTGCCAGCAGAGACTTCAGCTCCTACAATGAGCAGTTCTTC. It codes for CASRDFSSYNEQFF. The chain links TRBV2 to TRBJ2-1; D remains unclear. V was cut by 6 bases and J by 0 bases, with 9 bases left in between. There are 14 residues in the CDR3. CDR1 is SNHLY and CDR2 is FYNNEI in the germline V gene.

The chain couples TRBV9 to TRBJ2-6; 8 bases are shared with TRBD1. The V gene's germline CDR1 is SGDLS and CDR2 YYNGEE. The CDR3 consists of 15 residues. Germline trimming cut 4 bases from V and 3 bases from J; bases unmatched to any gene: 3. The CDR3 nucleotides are TGTGCCAGCAGCATCACAGGGGGTGGGGCCAACGTCCTGACTTTC. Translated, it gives CASSITGGGANVLTF.

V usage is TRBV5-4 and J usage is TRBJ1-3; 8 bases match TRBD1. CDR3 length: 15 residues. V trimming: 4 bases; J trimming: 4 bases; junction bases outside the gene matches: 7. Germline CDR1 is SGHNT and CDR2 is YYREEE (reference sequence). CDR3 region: CASSAGQALGNTIYF. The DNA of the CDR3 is TGTGCCAGCAGCGCGGGACAGGCCCTCGGAAACACCATATATTTT.

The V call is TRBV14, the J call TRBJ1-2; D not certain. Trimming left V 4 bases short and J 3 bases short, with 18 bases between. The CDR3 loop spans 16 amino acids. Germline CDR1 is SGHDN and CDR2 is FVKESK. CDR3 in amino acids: CASSPAHGLTYYGYTF. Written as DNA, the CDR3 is TGTGCCAGCAGCCCTGCCCACGGACTGACGTACTATGGCTACACCTTC.

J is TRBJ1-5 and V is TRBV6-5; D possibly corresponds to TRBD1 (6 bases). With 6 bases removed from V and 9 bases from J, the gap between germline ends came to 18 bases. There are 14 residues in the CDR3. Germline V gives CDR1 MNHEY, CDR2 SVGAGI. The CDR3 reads CASRRGGSRGPQHF. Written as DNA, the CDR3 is TGTGCCAGCAGGCGAGGGGGTAGCCGGGGGCCCCAGCATTTT.

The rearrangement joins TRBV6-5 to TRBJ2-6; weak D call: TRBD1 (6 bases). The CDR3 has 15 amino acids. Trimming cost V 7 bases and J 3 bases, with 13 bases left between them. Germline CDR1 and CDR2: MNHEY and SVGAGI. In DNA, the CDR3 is TGTGCCAGCAAACGCACAGGGCATGGGGCCAACGTCCTGACTTTC. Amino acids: CASKRTGHGANVLTF.